This is a list of T cell receptor beta chains from one sample in a study of shared clonotypes between healthy human individuals. Libraries were prepared by immunoSEQ multiplex PCR; TCRdb keeps only in-frame clonotypes and omits some of them. The sample shows about 79,000 clones, 62% of them seen only once. Sequencing was carried out using memory CD8+ T cells sorted from blood. These receptors all stem from a man aged 25 to 45 in good health. The CDR3 runs from the conserved cysteine through the conserved F or W. Fields, in order: CDR3 protein, J gene, V gene.

CDR3 protein: CASSLIEQYF; J gene: TRBJ2-7; V gene: TRBV27
CDR3 protein: CASSLPGAYNEQFF; J gene: TRBJ2-1; V gene: TRBV7-2
CDR3 protein: CASSDSRGRTSNQPQHF; J gene: TRBJ1-5; V gene: TRBV25-1
CDR3 protein: CASGRDSQKGSYGYTF; J gene: TRBJ1-2; V gene: TRBV5-1
CDR3 protein: CASIGSDAPDTQYF; J gene: TRBJ2-3; V gene: TRBV14
CDR3 protein: CASTASGSPYEQYF; J gene: TRBJ2-7; V gene: TRBV6-5
CDR3 protein: CASSLPGTRQFF; J gene: TRBJ2-1; V gene: TRBV25-1
CDR3 protein: CATSRGSGEIDEQFF; J gene: TRBJ2-1; V gene: TRBV15
CDR3 protein: CASKGQGINQPQHF; J gene: TRBJ1-5; V gene: TRBV6-1
CDR3 protein: CASSLQAGEGEQFF; J gene: TRBJ2-1; V gene: TRBV7-9
CDR3 protein: CASSLEGVNYEKLFF; J gene: TRBJ1-4; V gene: TRBV5-1
CDR3 protein: CAIRTTGNKGEAFF; J gene: TRBJ1-1; V gene: TRBV10-3
CDR3 protein: CASSVGGQGYEQYF; J gene: TRBJ2-7; V gene: TRBV9
CDR3 protein: CASSPQYGAGSEAFF; J gene: TRBJ1-1; V gene: TRBV5-1
CDR3 protein: CASSEYYEQYF; J gene: TRBJ2-7; V gene: TRBV10-2
CDR3 protein: CASSLGDVGYGYTF; J gene: TRBJ1-2; V gene: TRBV7-9
CDR3 protein: CASSPGWPDEQYF; J gene: TRBJ2-7; V gene: TRBV5-3
CDR3 protein: CASSIDGSRSEQYF; J gene: TRBJ2-7; V gene: TRBV19
CDR3 protein: CASSPIIMRDRRSHEQYF; J gene: TRBJ2-7; V gene: TRBV7-8
CDR3 protein: CASSLQEEAFF; J gene: TRBJ1-1; V gene: TRBV7-8
CDR3 protein: CASSSLAGVPDTQYF; J gene: TRBJ2-3; V gene: TRBV6-5
CDR3 protein: CASSLGGNTEAFF; J gene: TRBJ1-1; V gene: TRBV28
CDR3 protein: CASSLGVATGELFF; J gene: TRBJ2-2; V gene: TRBV27
CDR3 protein: CASSSEIRTYEQYF; J gene: TRBJ2-7; V gene: TRBV7-8
CDR3 protein: CAINRSGRDTGELFF; J gene: TRBJ2-2; V gene: TRBV10-3
CDR3 protein: CASSESYEQYF; J gene: TRBJ2-7; V gene: TRBV6-1
CDR3 protein: CASSIILEETQYF; J gene: TRBJ2-5; V gene: TRBV19
CDR3 protein: CASSQVYEQYF; J gene: TRBJ2-7; V gene: TRBV11-1
CDR3 protein: CASSYQQPTVSYEQYF; J gene: TRBJ2-7; V gene: TRBV6-5
CDR3 protein: CASSYSQTGGDTEAFF; J gene: TRBJ1-1; V gene: TRBV6-6
CDR3 protein: CASSEGAGDTGELFF; J gene: TRBJ2-2; V gene: TRBV6-1
CDR3 protein: CASSAHGTAQETQYF; J gene: TRBJ2-5; V gene: TRBV25-1
CDR3 protein: CASSPDGDGYTF; J gene: TRBJ1-2; V gene: TRBV2
CDR3 protein: CASSLAPSPSGENTDTQYF; J gene: TRBJ2-3; V gene: TRBV7-8
CDR3 protein: CASSYSYGGEQYF; J gene: TRBJ2-7; V gene: TRBV6-6
CDR3 protein: CASTQGAPGTQYF; J gene: TRBJ2-5; V gene: TRBV2
CDR3 protein: CASSLFGGSGSYEQYF; J gene: TRBJ2-7; V gene: TRBV28
CDR3 protein: CASSSGLAGRTDTQYF; J gene: TRBJ2-3; V gene: TRBV5-1
CDR3 protein: CAISEDRQETQYF; J gene: TRBJ2-5; V gene: TRBV10-3
CDR3 protein: CASSVGGGDIDEQFF; J gene: TRBJ2-1; V gene: TRBV9
CDR3 protein: CASDNYEQYF; J gene: TRBJ2-7; V gene: TRBV10-1
CDR3 protein: CASSEGQGYSNQPQHF; J gene: TRBJ1-5; V gene: TRBV9
CDR3 protein: CASSPSITGSYEQYF; J gene: TRBJ2-7; V gene: TRBV4-1